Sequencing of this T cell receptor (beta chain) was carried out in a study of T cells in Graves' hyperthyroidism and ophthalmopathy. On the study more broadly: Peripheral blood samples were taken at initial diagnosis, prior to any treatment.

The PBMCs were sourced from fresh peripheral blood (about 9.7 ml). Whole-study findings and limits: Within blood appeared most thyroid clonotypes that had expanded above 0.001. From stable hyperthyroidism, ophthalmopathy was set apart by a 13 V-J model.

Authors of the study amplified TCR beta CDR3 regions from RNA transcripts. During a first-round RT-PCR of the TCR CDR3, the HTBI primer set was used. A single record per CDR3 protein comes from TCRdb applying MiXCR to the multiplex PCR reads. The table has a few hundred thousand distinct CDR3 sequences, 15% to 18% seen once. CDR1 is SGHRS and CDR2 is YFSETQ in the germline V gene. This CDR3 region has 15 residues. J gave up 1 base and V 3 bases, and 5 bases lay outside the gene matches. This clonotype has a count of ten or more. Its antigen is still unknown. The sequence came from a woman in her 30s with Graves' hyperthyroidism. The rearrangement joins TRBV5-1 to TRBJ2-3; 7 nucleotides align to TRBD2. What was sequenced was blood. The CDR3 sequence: CASSSGLTGTDTQYF. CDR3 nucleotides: TGCGCCAGCAGCTCGGGACTAACCGGCACAGATACGCAGTATTTT.